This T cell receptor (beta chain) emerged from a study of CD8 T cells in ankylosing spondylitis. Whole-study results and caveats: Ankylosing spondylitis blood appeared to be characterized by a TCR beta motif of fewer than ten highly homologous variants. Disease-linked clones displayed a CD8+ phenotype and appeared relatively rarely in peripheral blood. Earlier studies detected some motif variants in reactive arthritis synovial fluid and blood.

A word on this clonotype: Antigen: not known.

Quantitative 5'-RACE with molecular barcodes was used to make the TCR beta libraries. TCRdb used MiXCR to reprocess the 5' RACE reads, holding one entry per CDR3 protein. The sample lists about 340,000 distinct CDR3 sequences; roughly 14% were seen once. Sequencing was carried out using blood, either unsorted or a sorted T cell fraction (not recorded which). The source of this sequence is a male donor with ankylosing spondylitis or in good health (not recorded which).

CDR3: CSARWSSGRHSYEQYF. The CDR3 nucleotides read TGCAGTGCTAGATGGTCTAGCGGTAGGCATTCCTACGAGCAGTACTTC. This chain connects TRBV20-1 to TRBJ2-7; 7 bases line up with TRBD2. The CDR3 runs to 16 residues. CDR1 DFQATT and CDR2 SNEGSKA come from the germline V gene (reference sequence). V trimming: 2 bases; J trimming: 1 base; junction bases outside the gene matches: 11.